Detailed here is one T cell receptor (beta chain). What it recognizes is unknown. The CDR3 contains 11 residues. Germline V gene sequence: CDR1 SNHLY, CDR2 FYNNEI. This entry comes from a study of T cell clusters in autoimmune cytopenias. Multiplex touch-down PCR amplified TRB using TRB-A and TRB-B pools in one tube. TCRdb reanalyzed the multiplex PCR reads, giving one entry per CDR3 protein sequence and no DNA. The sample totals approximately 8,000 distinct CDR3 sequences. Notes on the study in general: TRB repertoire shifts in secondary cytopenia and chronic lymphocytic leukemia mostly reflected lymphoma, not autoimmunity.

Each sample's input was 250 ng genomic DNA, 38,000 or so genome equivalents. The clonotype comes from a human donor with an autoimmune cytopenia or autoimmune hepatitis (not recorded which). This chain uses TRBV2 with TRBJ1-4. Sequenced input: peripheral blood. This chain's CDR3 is CASSTGEKLFF. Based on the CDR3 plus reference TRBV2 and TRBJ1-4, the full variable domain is EPEVTQTPSHQVTQMGQEVILRCVPISNHLYFYWYRQILGQKVEFLVSFYNNEISEKSEIFDDQFSVERPDGSNFTLKIRSTKLEDSAMYFCASSTGEKLFFGSGTQLSVL.